The 9 T cell receptor beta chains below come from one sample, sequenced in a study of T cells in Graves' hyperthyroidism and ophthalmopathy. Amplification yielded TCR beta CDR3 regions, with RNA transcripts as the source. The study used the HTBI primer set for a first-round RT-PCR of the TCR CDR3. TCRdb re-analysed the multiplex PCR reads in MiXCR, keeping a single row per CDR3 protein. The table shows approximately 490,000 distinct CDR3 sequences, with under 25% occurring only once. The sequenced sample was blood. The source of these receptors is a woman aged 70-85 years with Graves' ophthalmopathy.

This clonotype was found a few times. Mismatch with germline at one junction end may stem from a read error. V and J are TRBV11-2 and TRBJ2-7; D remains unclear. The CDR3 has 14 amino acids. Germline V gene data show CDR1 as SGHAT and CDR2 as FQNNGV. For the CDR3, the DNA is TGTGCCAGCAGCTTAGATCACACTGCTTACGTGCAGTACTTC. Its protein is CASSLDHTAYVQYF.

This clonotype was counted only a few times. The gene calls are TRBV20-1 and TRBJ1-1, with a tentative D call TRBD1 (5 bases). V gave up 1 base and J gave up 2 bases, with 14 bases separating them. Per the germline V gene, CDR1 is DFQATT and CDR2 is SNEGSKA (reference sequence). This CDR3 is built from 15 residues. The CDR3 DNA follows: TGCAGTGCTAGAGGGGGGTCAACGCCCAACACTGAAGCTTTCTTT. It codes for CSARGGSTPNTEAFF.

This chain uses TRBV11-1 with TRBJ2-1, with TRBD2 identical over 13 bases. Germline CDR1 reads SGHAT; CDR2 reads FQDESV (reference sequence). Trimming cost V 5 bases and J 0 bases; bases outside gene matches: 1. The CDR3 runs 16 residues. The CDR3 nucleotides are TGTGCCAGCAGCGGGACTAGCGGGGCCTCCTACAATGAGCAGTTCTTC. Translation gives CASSGTSGASYNEQFF.

The chain combines TRBV30 with TRBJ2-2; D is perhaps TRBD2 (6 bases). The CDR3 extends over 16 amino acids. Trimming pared 0 bases from V and 1 base from J, leaving 12 bases between. Germline-derived CDR1 and CDR2 are GTSNPN and SVGIG (reference sequence). CDR3 loop: CAWSVRGGWNTGELFF. For the CDR3, the DNA is TGTGCCTGGAGTGTACGCGGAGGGTGGAACACCGGGGAGCTGTTTTTT.

This clonotype was observed a few times. The chain employs TRBV20-1 and TRBJ1-1; 7 bases agree with TRBD1. Per the germline V gene, CDR1 is DFQATT and CDR2 is SNEGSKA (reference sequence). The CDR3 consists of 11 residues. The ends lost 5 bases at V and 4 bases at J; junction bases unmatched: 1. The CDR3 sequence: CSARQGTEAFF. CDR3 coding DNA: TGCAGTGCTCGACAGGGCACTGAAGCTTTCTTT.

This clonotype has a count of ten or more. This chain joins TRBV7-2 and TRBJ2-7; TRBD2 matches at 9 bases. Per germline, CDR1 SGHTA and CDR2 FQGNSA. The CDR3 is made up of 15 amino acids. V lost 4 bases and J lost 5; bases outside the gene matches: 9. The CDR3 DNA reads as TGTGCCAGCAGCTCGAGCGGGGGGACGGGAAACGAGCAGTACTTC. This translates into CASSSSGGTGNEQYF.

The rearrangement links TRBV5-1 to TRBJ2-7, with 8 bases lining up with TRBD2. This CDR3 has 14 amino acids. CDR1 is SGHRS and CDR2 is YFSETQ in the germline V gene. J gave up 5 bases and V 0 bases, and 4 bases lay outside the gene matches. The DNA for the CDR3 is TGCGCCAGCAGCTTGGGGACTAGCTTCGACGAGCAGTACTTC. Translated, it gives CASSLGTSFDEQYF. Combining the CDR3 with reference TRBV5-1 and TRBJ2-7 gives the whole variable domain KAGVTQTPRYLIKTRGQQVTLSCSPISGHRSVSWYQQTPGQGLQFLFEYFSETQRNKGNFPGRFSGRQFSNSRSEMNVSTLELGDSALYLCASSLGTSFDEQYFGPGTRLTVT.

This clonotype was counted between two and nine times. V is TRBV5-8 and J is TRBJ2-1, with a tentative D call TRBD2 (6 bases). Trimming pared 0 bases from V and 3 bases from J, leaving 13 bases between. CDR1 and CDR2 from the germline V gene are SGHTS and YDEGEE. This CDR3 is 16 amino acids long. For the CDR3, the DNA is TGTGCCAGCAGCTTGGGACTAGAGATAAACTACAATGAGCAGTTCTTC. Its protein is CASSLGLEINYNEQFF.

This clonotype was recorded a few times. The J gene is TRBJ2-5, the V gene TRBV10-1; perhaps D is TRBD1 or TRBD2 (5 bases each). This CDR3 has 13 amino acids. Trimming stripped 8 bases from V and 2 bases from J, with 12 bases between. CDR1 and CDR2 from the germline V gene are WNHNN and SYGVQD (reference sequence). CDR3 loop: CASQRDVQETQYF. CDR3 nucleotide sequence: TGCGCCAGCCAAAGGGACGTTCAAGAGACCCAGTACTTC.